The 30 T cell receptor beta chains below were found in one sample sequenced in a study of CD8+ T cells in alopecia areata. Extraction of RNA preceded its reverse transcription into cDNA, which served as the sequencing template. Clones were sequenced by immunoSEQ multiplex PCR, and TCRdb holds only the in-frame ones, with some missing. In the table there are roughly 250,000 clones, 67% of which are singletons. Specimen: CD4+ T cells sorted from blood, collected at week 0. These receptors were collected from a human donor with alopecia areata.

On this clone itself: Relative to the germline gene, one junction end is altered; a read error may explain this. V is TRBV29-1 and J is TRBJ1-3; D ambiguous. The germline CDR1 and CDR2 sequences are SQVTM and ANQGSEA. CDR3 length: 12 residues. CDR3 nucleotide sequence: TGCAGCGTTGTGGCGGGTGGAGGTTTGGACCATTTT. Protein sequence: CSVVAGGGLDHF.

A few counts support this clone. V is TRBV2 and J is TRBJ1-1; D may be TRBD1 (5 bases). The CDR3 spans 14 residues. CDR1 is SNHLY and CDR2 is FYNNEI in the germline V gene. V lost 6 bases to trimming and J lost 6 bases, with 17 bases between them. The CDR3 is CASRTGTSPPEAFF. CDR3 nucleotide sequence: TGTGCCAGCAGGACCGGGACTTCGCCTCCTGAAGCTTTCTTT.

The V and J genes are TRBV9 and TRBJ2-5; maybe TRBD1 (6 bases). This CDR3 has 14 amino acids. Trimming left V 0 bases short and J 4 bases short, with 10 bases between. The V gene's germline CDR1 is SGDLS and CDR2 YYNGEE. CDR3 protein: CASSVGPQGETQYF. For the CDR3, the DNA is TGTGCCAGCAGCGTAGGCCCACAGGGAGAGACCCAGTACTTC.

The J gene is TRBJ2-3, the V gene TRBV2, with TRBD2 identical over 8 bases. This CDR3 has 14 amino acids. V lost 3 bases to trimming and J lost 5 bases; unmatched junction nucleotides: 4. The germline CDR1 and CDR2 sequences are SNHLY and FYNNEI. The CDR3 region is CASSDERGQDTQYF. In nucleotides, the CDR3 is TGTGCCAGCAGTGATGAGCGGGGGCAAGATACGCAGTATTTT. Full variable domain (missing parts from reference TRBV2 and TRBJ2-3): EPEVTQTPSHQVTQMGQEVILRCVPISNHLYFYWYRQILGQKVEFLVSFYNNEISEKSEIFDDQFSVERPDGSNFTLKIRSTKLEDSAMYFCASSDERGQDTQYFGPGTRLTVL.

The rearrangement links TRBV7-9 to TRBJ1-2; the D is unclear. V dropped 5 bases and J dropped 6 bases, with 13 bases sitting between them. Germline CDR1 and CDR2: SEHNR and FQNEAQ (reference sequence). The CDR3 extends over 13 amino acids. CDR3 bases: TGTGCCAGCAGCCAGGAGAGTCATAATGGCTACACCTTC. It codes for CASSQESHNGYTF.

The chain joins TRBV11-2 to TRBJ1-5; 7 positions match TRBD1. The CDR3 has 16 amino acids. The germline gives CDR1 SGHAT, CDR2 FQNNGV. V shed 5 bases and J 7 bases; nucleotides not matched to a gene: 14. CDR3 residues: CASSPPTDRVGQPQHF. The CDR3, as DNA: TGTGCCAGCAGCCCGCCTACTGACAGGGTGGGCCAGCCCCAGCATTTT.

This chain uses TRBV18 with TRBJ1-5; perhaps TRBD1 as D (6 bases). Germline-derived CDR1 and CDR2 are KGHSH and LQKENI. With 6 bases removed from V and 1 base from J, the gap between germline ends came to 19 bases. CDR3 length: 17 residues. Here the CDR3 DNA reads TGTGCCAGCTCCCTCGTCGGCAGGGGAGGCAGCAATCAGCCCCAGCATTTT. This sequence encodes CASSLVGRGGSNQPQHF.

This chain joins TRBV7-9 and TRBJ2-3, with D maybe TRBD2 (6 bases). V lost 3 bases and J 2 bases, leaving 15 bases between the germline ends. Germline V gene lookup returns CDR1 SEHNR and CDR2 FQNEAQ (reference sequence). The CDR3 has 16 residues. The DNA for the CDR3 is TGTGCCAGCAGCTTGACTGGGACTTCCTACACAGATACGCAGTATTTT. Translated: CASSLTGTSYTDTQYF.

V and J are TRBV30 and TRBJ1-6; 8 nucleotides line up with TRBD1. In germline, CDR1 is GTSNPN, CDR2 SVGIG (reference sequence). CDR3 length: 13 residues. After removal of 2 bases from V and 8 bases from J, the junction contained 2 bases not matched to a gene. CDR3 bases: TGTGCCTGGAGTCAGGGGGCTGATTCACCCCTCCACTTT. It encodes CAWSQGADSPLHF.

The V gene is TRBV1, the J gene TRBJ2-7. TRBV1 is a listed pseudogene. The CDR3 covers 14 residues. CDR3 in DNA: TGCACCAGCAGCCAAAAGGGAAGCTCCTACGAGCAGTACTTC. Amino acid sequence: CTSSQKGSSYEQYF.

The chain recombines TRBV27 with TRBJ2-7; D gene ambiguous. The germline V gene encodes CDR1 MNHEY and CDR2 SMNVEV (reference sequence). CDR3 length: 14 amino acids. Trimming removed 6 bases at V and 0 bases at J, with 12 bases between. CDR3 residues: CASREAFNSYEQYF. The CDR3 coding sequence is TGTGCCAGCAGAGAGGCCTTTAACTCCTACGAGCAGTACTTC.

The rearrangement joins TRBV5-6 to TRBJ2-2; D might be TRBD2 (6 bases). V lost 0 bases and J 4 bases, leaving 16 bases between the germline ends. CDR3 length equals 17 residues. Germline CDR1 SGHDT, CDR2 YYEEEE. The CDR3 nucleotides read TGTGCCAGCAGCTTGGATCGGTCGGGGGTGGTCACCGGGGAGCTGTTTTTT. It yields the protein CASSLDRSGVVTGELFF.

This clone was observed a few times. The chain recombines TRBV29-1 with TRBJ1-1, with TRBD1 identical over 9 bases. There are 13 residues in the CDR3. The V and J ends lost 5 bases and 5 bases, in that order; junction bases with no gene match: 6. Germline values: CDR1 SQVTM, CDR2 ANQGSEA. CDR3 protein: CSVSTGGWTEAFF. CDR3 nucleotides: TGCAGCGTTTCCACAGGGGGCTGGACTGAAGCTTTCTTT.

The V call is TRBV27, the J call TRBJ1-5, with a possible D match to TRBD1 (6 bases). Germline V lookup: CDR1 MNHEY, CDR2 SMNVEV (reference sequence). The CDR3 spans 15 residues. V was trimmed by 3 bases and J by 4 bases, leaving 13 bases between them. The CDR3 loop is CASSFSPDRNQPQHF. CDR3 coding DNA: TGTGCCAGCAGTTTTTCCCCGGACAGAAATCAGCCCCAGCATTTT.

This chain joins TRBV4-1 and TRBJ2-5, with D possibly being TRBD2 (7 bases). The CDR3 sequence is 17 residues long. Germline CDR1 is MGHRA and CDR2 is YSYEKL. Trimming stripped 3 bases from V and 2 bases from J, with 19 bases between. The CDR3 sequence is CASSHPEAGARQETQYF. The CDR3 DNA sequence: TGCGCCAGCAGCCACCCAGAGGCGGGGGCCCGACAAGAGACCCAGTACTTC.

In this sample, this clone turned up a few times. The chain carries TRBV9 and TRBJ2-1, with 7 bases aligning to TRBD1. CDR3 length equals 13 residues. Germline values: CDR1 SGDLS, CDR2 YYNGEE. V trimming: 0 bases; J trimming: 9 bases; junction bases outside the gene matches: 3. CDR3 in DNA: TGTGCCAGCAGCGTAGCATCAGGGGGTGAGCAGTTCTTC. Residues: CASSVASGGEQFF.

The chain is built from TRBV15 and TRBJ1-1; maybe TRBD1 (5 bases). CDR3 length: 14 residues. Germline values: CDR1 LNHNV, CDR2 YYDKDF (reference sequence). Trimming shortened V by 1 base and J by 5 bases, and 11 bases separated the two germline ends. CDR3 region: CATSRGGGRTEAFF. CDR3 bases: TGTGCCACCAGCAGAGGTGGGGGTAGGACTGAAGCTTTCTTT.

This sequence joins TRBV4-3 and TRBJ1-6, with D possibly TRBD1 on 5 matching bases. The V gene's germline CDR1 is LGHNA and CDR2 YSLEER. The V and J ends lost 4 bases and 9 bases respectively, with 10 bases between them. The CDR3 runs to 13 residues. The DNA for the CDR3 is TGCGCCAGCAGCCGGGCAGGGACTTCACCCCTCCACTTT. Its translation: CASSRAGTSPLHF.

Written as DNA, the CDR3 is TGTGCCGGGGGGACAGGGGTTGGGAATTCACCCCTCCACTTT. As protein: CAGGTGVGNSPLHF. The chain joins TRBV30 to TRBJ1-6, with 10 bases that match TRBD1. The CDR3 sequence is 14 residues long. The germline V gene has CDR1 GTSNPN and CDR2 SVGIG (reference sequence). The ends lost 8 bases at V and 7 bases at J; junction bases unmatched: 8.

The genes are TRBV7-6 and TRBJ1-1, with D possibly being TRBD1 (5 bases). The V end was cut by 6 bases, the J end by 2 bases, with 16 bases between. The germline CDR1 and CDR2 sequences are SGHVS and FNYEAQ. The CDR3 has 15 residues. The chain's CDR3 is CASRTPGPSNTEAFF. Here the CDR3 DNA reads TGTGCCAGCAGGACCCCGGGACCCAGTAACACTGAAGCTTTCTTT.

The chain employs TRBV30 and TRBJ1-5, with TRBD1 identical over 9 bases. V dropped 1 base and J dropped 2; count of bases not matched to a gene: 6. Germline loops: CDR1 GTSNPN, CDR2 SVGIG (reference sequence). The CDR3 length is 16 residues. CDR3 nucleotide sequence: TGTGCCTGGAGTGCACGGACAGGGGTCGGCAATCAGCCCCAGCATTTT. Its protein product is CAWSARTGVGNQPQHF.

The CDR3 loop reads CAWSGGKGDNYGYTF. CDR3 nucleotide sequence: TGTGCCTGGAGTGGCGGAAAGGGCGATAACTATGGCTACACCTTC. The rearrangement uses TRBV30 and TRBJ1-2; unclear D gene. This CDR3 comprises 15 residues. V lost 1 base and J lost 1, with 13 bases in between. The germline CDR1 and CDR2 sequences are GTSNPN and SVGIG (reference sequence).

The chain combines TRBV9 with TRBJ2-5; 7 bases map to TRBD1. The CDR3 has 14 residues. Germline assignment: CDR1 SGDLS and CDR2 YYNGEE. The junction had 10 bases not matched to a gene; V was cut back by 4 bases and J by 7 bases. The CDR3 DNA sequence: TGTGCCAGCAGCTCCCTTGGGACAGAAGGGACCCAGTACTTC. Translation gives CASSSLGTEGTQYF.

The chain couples TRBV6-6 to TRBJ1-6; D is unclear. Germline V gene data show CDR1 as MNHNY and CDR2 as SVGAGI (reference sequence). This CDR3 spans 15 amino acids. V lost 7 bases and J lost 0, with 10 bases in between. The CDR3 coding sequence is TGTGCCAGCATATCTCGGAGCTCCTATAATTCACCCCTCCACTTT. This codes for CASISRSSYNSPLHF.

The chain combines TRBV10-1 with TRBJ2-6, with 8 positions matching TRBD1. The CDR3 consists of 16 residues. V dropped 2 bases and J dropped 1; count of bases not matched to a gene: 1. Germline V gene lookup returns CDR1 WNHNN and CDR2 SYGVQD (reference sequence). CDR3 sequence: CASSEGTGSGANVLTF. The CDR3 coding sequence is TGCGCCAGCAGTGAGGGGACAGGATCTGGGGCCAACGTCCTGACTTTC.

The genes are TRBV7-9 and TRBJ2-2; 11 bases are a match to TRBD2. Losses at the gene ends were 6 bases for V and 0 bases for J; bases not matched to a gene: 6. CDR1 is SEHNR, CDR2 FQNEAQ, per germline (reference sequence). The CDR3 contains 17 residues. CDR3 DNA sequence: TGTGCCAGCAGGCCACTAGCGGGGGCCGCGAACACCGGGGAGCTGTTTTTT. It yields the protein CASRPLAGAANTGELFF.

The rearrangement joins TRBV9 to TRBJ1-6, with D tentatively TRBD1 (5 bases). The germline V and J ends were trimmed by 3 bases and 7 bases, with 14 bases remaining between them. This CDR3 is built from 15 residues. CDR1 and CDR2 from the germline V gene are SGDLS and YYNGEE. CDR3 sequence: CASSGVQGGNSPLHF. CDR3 in DNA: TGTGCCAGCAGCGGGGTCCAGGGAGGAAATTCACCCCTCCACTTT. Full variable domain (missing parts from reference TRBV9 and TRBJ1-6): DSGVTQTPKHLITATGQRVTLRCSPRSGDLSVYWYQQSLDQGLQFLIQYYNGEERAKGNILERFSAQQFPDLHSELNLSSLELGDSALYFCASSGVQGGNSPLHFGNGTRLTVT.

J is TRBJ2-5 and V is TRBV2; D tentatively reads TRBD1 or TRBD2 (5 bases each). There are 15 residues in the CDR3. V gave up 4 bases and J gave up 4 bases, with 16 bases separating them. Germline CDR1 SNHLY, CDR2 FYNNEI. The DNA for the CDR3 is TGTGCCAGCAGTGGGCATGTGGTGAGGGGAGAGACCCAGTACTTC. This codes for CASSGHVVRGETQYF.

Concerning this clone itself: Other DNA sequences in this sample translate to the same CDR3. This sequence joins TRBV19 and TRBJ2-6; D call uncertain. The CDR3 loop spans 16 amino acids. The germline gives CDR1 LNHDA, CDR2 SQIVND (reference sequence). V lost 1 base and J 0 bases, leaving 7 bases between the germline ends. CDR3 amino acids: CASSIVGSSGANVLTF. In DNA form, the CDR3 reads TGTGCCAGTAGTATAGTTGGCAGCTCTGGGGCCAACGTCCTGACTTTC. Filled out from reference TRBV19 and TRBJ2-6, the complete variable domain reads DGGITQSPKYLFRKEGQNVTLSCEQNLNHDAMYWYRQDPGQGLRLIYYSQIVNDFQKGDIAEGYSVSREKKESFPLTVTSAQKNPTAFYLCASSIVGSSGANVLTFGAGSRLTVL.

This rearrangement joins TRBV15 to TRBJ2-5; maybe TRBD1 (6 bases). V lost 1 base and J lost 4, with 7 bases in between. Germline CDR1 and CDR2: LNHNV and YYDKDF (reference sequence). The CDR3 loop spans 13 amino acids. The CDR3 reads CATSRGDTETQYF. The CDR3 DNA sequence: TGTGCCACCAGCAGAGGGGACACAGAGACCCAGTACTTC.